This TCR beta chain was sequenced during a study of identifying expanded T cells in peripheral blood. Healthy donors had no documented immune events, such as infections, while sampled. Sequencing used immunoSEQ multiplex PCR; TCRdb keeps in-frame clones, though not all of them. Of about 86,000 clones in the sample, 85% are singletons; the top ten hold 4.5%. V trimming: 7 bases; J trimming: 2 bases; junction bases outside the gene matches: 8. Germline V gives CDR1 MNHNS, CDR2 SASEGT. The CDR3 contains 15 residues. This clonotype was obtained from a person between 18 and 75 years old in good health. Sequencing was done on a sample of blood. This chain uses TRBV6-1 with TRBJ1-5; 7 bases match TRBD1. This chain's CDR3 is CASTPGQEGNQPQHF. In DNA, the CDR3 is TGTGCCAGCACACCCGGACAGGAAGGCAATCAGCCCCAGCATTTT.